The T cell receptor (beta chain) under discussion was sequenced for a study of T-cell reconstitution after alpha-beta-depleted transplantation in children. Study-level points and caveats: Several hundred expanded graft clones reportedly gave rise to the alpha-beta T cells present about two months after transplant.

With respect to this clonotype: Its antigen is unknown.

The authors prepared the TCRbeta library with unique molecular identifiers. TCRdb itself ran the PCR reads through MiXCR, one entry per CDR3 protein. This sample carries 540,000 or so distinct CDR3 sequences, more than 20% of them seen once, and the ten largest clones take 12% to 15%. Sequenced material: PBMCs, mostly from graft donor cells, taken 360 days after TCRalphabeta/CD19-depleted stem cell transplant. The sequence was collected from a boy under three years old who had a stem cell transplant for acute myeloid leukemia, so the T cells may come from the graft donor.

CDR3 nucleotides: TGCAGTGTCCCTTTGGCGGGCAGAGAACAACTGTTTTTT. This translates into CSVPLAGREQLFF. The V call is TRBV20-1, the J call TRBJ1-4; D is uncertain. Trimming pared 7 bases from V and 12 bases from J, leaving 21 bases between. This CDR3 is 13 amino acids long. From germline, CDR1 is DFQATT and CDR2 SNEGSKA (reference sequence).